These 26 T cell receptor beta chains were all obtained from the same sample, sequenced in a study of T-cell memory formation after mild COVID-19. TCRdb re-called the 5' RACE reads with MiXCR, one entry per CDR3 protein. The sample records hundreds of thousands of distinct CDR3 sequences, 18% being singletons. Sequenced input: PBMCs or a T cell subset sorted from them (not recorded which). These receptor sequences come from a man between 18 and 35 years old who had mild COVID-19 (a few samples of this study predate the infection). Cell type and time point are not known.

This clonotype has a handful of counts. One junction end does not reproduce the germline sequence, and a read error may be involved. The rearrangement links TRBV7-7 to TRBJ2-1, with 7 bases aligning to TRBD1. Germline lookup yields CDR1 SSHAT and CDR2 FNYEAQ (reference sequence). CDR3 size: 14 residues. Here the CDR3 DNA reads TGTGCTAGCAGCCCCCAAGGGACAGTCAATGAGCAGTTCTTC. Protein sequence: CASSPQGTVNEQFF.

This clonotype was seen only a few times. As DNA, the CDR3 is TGTGCCAGCAGACGTACAAGTTTAGGAGAGACCCAGTACTTC. It is translated as CASRRTSLGETQYF. This rearrangement joins TRBV12-3 or TRBV12-4 to TRBJ2-5; the D is unclear. The CDR3 covers 14 residues. V lost 6 bases to trimming and J lost 4 bases, with 15 bases between them.

This clonotype appeared a few times. The chain combines TRBV29-1 with TRBJ2-7; either TRBD1 or TRBD2 may supply D (5 bases each). Germline CDR1 SQVTM, CDR2 ANQGSEA. The CDR3 extends over 12 amino acids. Trimming removed 6 bases from V and 6 bases from J, with 15 bases in between. In nucleotides, the CDR3 is TGCAGCGTCAGTCCCGACAGCGGCGAGCAGTACGTC. Its translation is CSVSPDSGEQYV.

The chain has TRBV6-1 and TRBJ2-7, with D maybe TRBD1 (6 bases). V gave up 6 bases and J gave up 4 bases, with 10 bases separating them. Germline CDR1 MNHNS, CDR2 SASEGT. CDR3 size: 12 residues. CDR3 nucleotides: TGTGCCAGCAGCCGGGGACAATACGAGCAGTACGTC. As protein: CASSRGQYEQYV.

In this sample, this clonotype turned up a few times. The rearrangement uses TRBV9 and TRBJ2-1; 13 bases map to TRBD2. The trim removed 4 bases at V and 7 bases at J, leaving 11 bases unmatched. From germline, CDR1 is SGDLS and CDR2 YYNGEE. The CDR3 contains 17 residues. CDR3 nucleotide sequence: TGTGCCAGCAGCACCCACGTCGCGGGACTAGCGGGGAATGAGCAGTTCTTC. This encodes CASSTHVAGLAGNEQFF. Drawing the rest from reference TRBV9 and TRBJ2-1, the complete variable domain is DSGVTQTPKHLITATGQRVTLRCSPRSGDLSVYWYQQSLDQGLQFLIQYYNGEERAKGNILERFSAQQFPDLHSELNLSSLELGDSALYFCASSTHVAGLAGNEQFFGPGTRLTVL.

This clonotype has only a few counts. This chain links TRBV12-3 or TRBV12-4 with TRBJ1-6; 7 bases map to TRBD1. The V gene end was trimmed by 2 bases and the J gene end by 14 bases; junction bases not matched to a gene: 9. The length of the CDR3 is 14 residues. For the CDR3, the DNA is TGTGCCAGCAGTTTATCGGCAGGGGGTTTTACCCTCCACTTT. It translates to CASSLSAGGFTLHF.

The CDR3: CASSGQFRDIYEQYF. The CDR3 DNA reads as TGTGCCAGTAGTGGTCAGTTCAGGGATATCTACGAGCAGTACTTC. V usage is TRBV19 and J usage is TRBJ2-7; D may be TRBD1 (5 bases). CDR3 length: 15 amino acids. Germline V gives CDR1 LNHDA, CDR2 SQIVND (reference sequence). V lost 5 bases and J lost 3, with 17 bases in between.

There are a few counts of this clonotype. CDR3 sequence: CADAPDRGSTGEQYF. CDR3 DNA: TGTGCCGACGCCCCGGACAGGGGTTCGACGGGCGAGCAGTACTTC. This chain connects TRBV2 to TRBJ2-7, with 9 nucleotides matching TRBD1. The V and J ends lost 11 bases and 6 bases, in that order; junction bases with no gene match: 17. CDR1 and CDR2 (germline): SNHLY, FYNNEI. There are 15 residues in the CDR3.

V usage is TRBV4-3 and J usage is TRBJ2-1, with 11 bases that match TRBD1. Germline V gene data show CDR1 as LGHNA and CDR2 as YSLEER. There are 15 residues in the CDR3. After removal of 4 bases from V and 9 bases from J, the junction contained 8 bases not matched to a gene. The CDR3 nucleotides read TGCGCCAGCAGCCTGGGGACAGGGGGATTTAGTGAGCAGTTCTTC. Amino acids: CASSLGTGGFSEQFF.

The chain recombines TRBV29-1 with TRBJ1-2; D gene uncertain. Per the germline V gene, CDR1 is SQVTM and CDR2 is ANQGSEA. The V end was cut by 1 base, the J end by 2 bases, with 11 bases between. CDR3 length: 14 residues. The CDR3 DNA reads TGCAGCGTTGAAGGTGGGCTCCCCAACTATGGCTACACCTTC. Translating gives CSVEGGLPNYGYTF.

The rearrangement uses TRBV11-2 and TRBJ2-7, with D perhaps TRBD1 (6 bases). Trimming pared 5 bases from V and 4 bases from J, leaving 15 bases between. This CDR3 spans 14 amino acids. The germline gives CDR1 SGHAT, CDR2 FQNNGV. CDR3 in DNA: TGTGCCAGCAGCAACGCCGGGACACAGTACGAGCAGTACTTC. Its translation is CASSNAGTQYEQYF.

The chain couples TRBV20-1 to TRBJ1-3; D unclear. V was shortened by 0 bases and J by 3 bases, with 9 bases between the two germline ends. Looked up from germline, CDR1 is DFQATT and CDR2 is SNEGSKA (reference sequence). CDR3 length: 14 amino acids. DNA for the CDR3: TGCAGTGCTAGAGACTCCCGGTATGGAAACACCATATATTTT. This gives the protein CSARDSRYGNTIYF.

The chain uses TRBV12-3 or TRBV12-4 and TRBJ2-6; unclear D gene. V was shortened by 6 bases and J by 0 bases, with 9 bases between the two germline ends. The CDR3 length is 15 residues. The CDR3 protein is CASSNFGSGANVLTF. The CDR3 nucleotides are TGTGCCAGCAGCAATTTTGGCTCTGGGGCCAACGTCCTGACTTTC.

The chain has TRBV11-2 and TRBJ2-2, with D possibly being TRBD2 (5 bases). Germline CDR1 is SGHAT and CDR2 is FQNNGV. V lost 5 bases to trimming and J lost 6 bases, with 13 bases between them. The CDR3 covers 14 residues. The CDR3 protein is CASSAPGGPGELFF. CDR3 DNA sequence: TGTGCCAGCAGCGCCCCCGGAGGCCCCGGGGAGCTGTTTTTT.

In its sample, this clonotype was seen a few times. The chain is built from TRBV4-1 and TRBJ1-2; no definite D call. This CDR3 has 11 amino acids. In germline, CDR1 is MGHRA, CDR2 YSYEKL. The V end was cut by 1 base, the J end by 8 bases, with 5 bases between. The CDR3 here is CASSQGRGYTF. The CDR3 coding sequence is TGCGCCAGCAGCCAAGGCCGGGGCTACACCTTC.

The V and J genes are TRBV5-1 and TRBJ1-1; D is uncertain. Germline loops: CDR1 SGHRS, CDR2 YFSETQ. V lost 3 bases to trimming and J lost 6 bases, with 12 bases between them. The CDR3 consists of 13 residues. CDR3 sequence (DNA): TGCGCCAGCAGCTATTTCCAGGTTGCTGAAGCTTTCTTT. Its translation: CASSYFQVAEAFF. Full variable domain (outside the CDR3, taken from reference TRBV5-1 and TRBJ1-1): KAGVTQTPRYLIKTRGQQVTLSCSPISGHRSVSWYQQTPGQGLQFLFEYFSETQRNKGNFPGRFSGRQFSNSRSEMNVSTLELGDSALYLCASSYFQVAEAFFGQGTRLTVV.

At least ten counts were recorded for this clonotype. V usage is TRBV4-2 and J usage is TRBJ2-3, with unresolved D. The CDR3 has 15 amino acids. The V end was cut by 0 bases, the J end by 4 bases, with 11 bases between. Germline loops: CDR1 LGHNA, CDR2 YNFKEQ. CDR3 protein: CASSQDPPIPDTQYF. The CDR3 DNA is TGTGCCAGCAGCCAAGACCCACCCATTCCAGATACGCAGTATTTT.

This clonotype has a handful of counts. The chain employs TRBV6-2 or TRBV6-3 and TRBJ1-1, with unresolved D. This CDR3 region has 12 residues. CDR1 and CDR2 from the germline V gene are MNHEY and SVGEGT. Trimming removed 7 bases at V and 3 bases at J, with 9 bases between. For the CDR3, the DNA is TGTGCCAGCAACCGAGGTGACACTGAAGCTTTCTTT. This translates into CASNRGDTEAFF.

This clonotype was detected a few times. This sequence joins TRBV4-2 and TRBJ2-5, with a possible D match to TRBD1 (5 bases). CDR1 is LGHNA, CDR2 YNFKEQ, per germline. This CDR3 contains 18 residues. Trimming took 0 bases from V and 5 from J, leaving 22 bases between them. The CDR3 nucleotides are TGTGCCAGCAGCCAAGATTGGATAAGCACCTCGAAGGGGGAGACCCAGTACTTC. It specifies CASSQDWISTSKGETQYF.

The chain carries TRBV9 and TRBJ2-7; tentative D call: TRBD2 (5 bases). With 5 bases removed from V and 7 bases from J, the gap between germline ends came to 10 bases. Germline loops: CDR1 SGDLS, CDR2 YYNGEE. The CDR3 is made up of 11 amino acids. CDR3: CASRRTGEQYV. CDR3 in DNA: TGTGCCAGCAGGCGGACGGGGGAGCAGTACGTC.

This chain links TRBV18 with TRBJ1-1; unclear D gene. This CDR3 region has 14 residues. CDR1 and CDR2 (germline): KGHSH, LQKENI. Trimming removed 3 bases at V and 3 bases at J, with 11 bases between. CDR3 in amino acids: CASSPQVRDTEAFF. In DNA, the CDR3 is TGTGCCAGCTCACCTCAGGTGAGGGACACTGAAGCTTTCTTT.

The chain has TRBV6-5 and TRBJ1-5, with TRBD1 matching over 8 bases. Germline CDR1 is MNHEY and CDR2 is SVGAGI. The CDR3 sequence is 13 residues long. V lost 10 bases to trimming and J lost 4 bases; unmatched junction nucleotides: 6. The CDR3 DNA reads as TGTGCCACCCGGACAGGGACGAATCAGCCCCAGCATTTT. This codes for CATRTGTNQPQHF.

The gene calls are TRBV5-4 and TRBJ2-7, with 8 bases identical to TRBD2. CDR3 length: 15 residues. Germline lookup yields CDR1 SGHNT and CDR2 YYREEE (reference sequence). With 4 bases clipped from V and 2 bases from J, the junction kept 8 bases outside the gene matches. The CDR3 nucleotides are TGTGCCAGCAGCCGGGCGGGGGGCGCTGCCTACGAGCAGTACTTC. It codes for CASSRAGGAAYEQYF.

In this sample, this clonotype turned up a few times. J is TRBJ2-7 and V is TRBV7-9; a weak D match, TRBD1 (5 bases). Germline lookup yields CDR1 SEHNR and CDR2 FQNEAQ (reference sequence). The CDR3 loop spans 14 amino acids. V lost 4 bases to trimming and J lost 3 bases, with 13 bases between them. For the CDR3, the DNA is TGTGCCAGCAGCTACGATGGGGCGCACTACGAGCAGTACTTC. Translating gives CASSYDGAHYEQYF.

This clonotype was recorded a few times. The V call is TRBV25-1, the J call TRBJ2-5, with D possibly matching TRBD1 (5 bases). V was pared by 3 bases and J by 2 bases, with 16 bases between. Germline V lookup: CDR1 MGHDK, CDR2 SYGVNS. The CDR3 has 16 residues. For the CDR3, the DNA is TGTGCCAGCAGTGACACGCAAAGGTCAGGGCAAGAGACCCAGTACTTC. Translated, it gives CASSDTQRSGQETQYF.

This clonotype was seen at least ten times. The CDR3: CASSVGGATEAFF. The CDR3 DNA sequence: TGTGCCAGCAGCGTAGGGGGGGCCACTGAAGCTTTCTTT. The chain uses TRBV9 and TRBJ1-1, with D tentatively TRBD1 (6 bases). Per the germline V gene, CDR1 is SGDLS and CDR2 is YYNGEE. V lost 0 bases and J lost 4, with 7 bases in between. The CDR3 contains 13 residues.